This T cell receptor beta chain was retrieved from a study of blood T cell repertoires in COVID-19. For the study at large: In each case, the material was cDNA or gDNA derived from T cells, B-cell-depleted T cells, or PBMCs.

Generated by immunoSEQ multiplex PCR, the TCRdb table keeps only in-frame clones and is missing some. The sample has 250,000 to 300,000 clones; around 90% are singletons. V lost 5 bases and J 0 bases, leaving 10 bases between the germline ends. The germline gives CDR1 SGDLS, CDR2 YYNGEE. The CDR3 contains 14 residues. This clonotype was obtained from a man aged 50-59 years with acute or convalescent COVID-19. This chain connects TRBV9 to TRBJ2-3, with D hard to call. Sequenced input: peripheral blood. The CDR3, as DNA: TGTGCCAGCAGTAAAGCTTATAGCACAGATACGCAGTATTTT. It translates to CASSKAYSTDTQYF.